The rows below give T cell receptor beta chains drawn from one sample of a study of blood T cell repertoires in COVID-19. Libraries were prepared by immunoSEQ multiplex PCR; TCRdb keeps only in-frame clonotypes and omits some of them. The table records about 85,000 clones, around 88% of them present only once. Sequencing input: peripheral blood. These receptors all stem from a man aged 55 to 70 with acute or convalescent COVID-19. Each CDR3 is given with its conserved first and last residue. Each record gives: clone size, J gene, V gene, D gene, CDR3 DNA, CDR3 protein. The D gene is left open where the match is weak. Clone size is not always given. Where it is, it says once, few, many or a class for expanded clones.

- | TRBJ2-2 | TRBV5-1 | - | TGCGCCAGCAGCTACTCCCCGACCGGGGAGCTGTTTTTT | CASSYSPTGELFF
- | TRBJ1-6 | TRBV18 | - | TGTGCCAGCTCACCGGCGGGGGGAGATGATTCACCCCTCCACTTT | CASSPAGGDDSPLHF
- | TRBJ1-4 | TRBV19 | - | TGTGCCAGTAGTATTGCTCCTTGGGGCGGAGCAACTAATGAAAAACTGTTTTTT | CASSIAPWGGATNEKLFF
- | TRBJ2-1 | TRBV19 | TRBD2 | TGTGCCAGTAGCAAACAGCGGGGGTCTTTTGATGAGCAGTTCTTC | CASSKQRGSFDEQFF
- | TRBJ2-1 | TRBV10-2 | - | TGCGCCAGCAGTCCCCTTAGCGGAGCTTCCTACAATGAGCAGTTCTTC | CASSPLSGASYNEQFF
- | TRBJ2-7 | TRBV7-2 | TRBD2 | TGTGCCAGCAGCGCCAGCGCTACTAGCGGGGCTTACGAGCAGTACTTC | CASSASATSGAYEQYF
- | TRBJ1-4 | TRBV7-6 | - | TGTGCCAGCAGCTTACAAACAGGAGGGAATGAAAAACTGTTTTTT | CASSLQTGGNEKLFF
- | TRBJ1-3 | TRBV9 | TRBD1 | TGTGCCAGCAGCGCCCCGGGACAGGGGTCGAGAAACACCATATATTTT | CASSAPGQGSRNTIYF
- | TRBJ2-1 | TRBV30 | - | TGTGCCTGGACCCACACATACAATGAGCAGTTCTTC | CAWTHTYNEQFF
once | TRBJ2-1 | TRBV5-6 | - | TGTGCCAGCAGCTTGTGGCAAAACAATGAGCAGTTCTTC | CASSLWQNNEQFF
- | TRBJ1-2 | TRBV5-4 | - | TGTGCCAGCAGCATCAGTAATACGAGGGATGGCTACACCTTC | CASSISNTRDGYTF
- | TRBJ1-2 | TRBV20-1 | - | TGCAGTGCTAGGGCAGGTTCCGGCTACACCTTC | CSARAGSGYTF
- | TRBJ2-3 | TRBV5-4 | TRBD1 | TGTGCCAGCAGCCCAAAGACAGGGGGTTACACAGATACGCAGTATTTT | CASSPKTGGYTDTQYF
- | TRBJ2-1 | TRBV6-5 | - | TGTGCCAGCAGTAGAGCCCACAATGAGCAGTTCTTC | CASSRAHNEQFF
- | TRBJ2-1 | TRBV2 | TRBD2 | TGTGCCAGCAAGCTGCCCGGACTAGCGGAGAATGAGCAGTTCTTC | CASKLPGLAENEQFF
- | TRBJ2-1 | TRBV19 | TRBD2 | TGTGCCAGTAGTGCCGGACTAGCGGGGGACTTCTACAATGAGCAGTTCTTC | CASSAGLAGDFYNEQFF
- | TRBJ1-3 | TRBV7-8 | TRBD1 | TGTGCCAGCAGCCACAGGGGGTCTGGAAACACCATATATTTT | CASSHRGSGNTIYF
- | TRBJ2-1 | TRBV7-9 | - | TGTGCCAGCAGCTCGAACGGGAGACTATACGACAATGAGCAGTTCTTC | CASSSNGRLYDNEQFF
- | TRBJ2-1 | TRBV15 | TRBD1 | TGTGCCACCAGCAGTGTGGTAGGGACAGGGTGGTATGAGCAGTTCTTC | CATSSVVGTGWYEQFF
- | TRBJ2-2 | TRBV18 | - | TGTGCCAGCTCGCCAGTAACTCCTGCGGCGCGCAGGAACACCGGGGAGCTGTTTTTT | CASSPVTPAARRNTGELFF
- | TRBJ2-5 | TRBV6-6 | TRBD1 | TGTGCCAGCAGTACACCCGCAGGGGGCGCCGAGACCCAGTACTTC | CASSTPAGGAETQYF
- | TRBJ1-6 | TRBV3-1/TRBV3-2 | - | TGTGCCAGCAGCCCTTTACAGAAAAATAATTCACCCCTCCACTTT | CASSPLQKNNSPLHF
- | TRBJ1-6 | TRBV5-6 | - | TGTGCCAGCAGCGGTCGCGAGCAGGGGAATTCACCCCTCCACTTT | CASSGREQGNSPLHF
- | TRBJ2-5 | TRBV19 | - | TGTGCCAGTAGTATTGGGCAGGGATTTGCAGAGACCCAGTACTTC | CASSIGQGFAETQYF
- | TRBJ1-2 | TRBV6-5 | TRBD1 | TGTGCCAGCAGTTATGGACAGGGTTGGGGCTACACCTTC | CASSYGQGWGYTF
few | TRBJ1-1 | TRBV7-2 | - | TGTGCCAGCAGCTTAATGGGCCAGATGAACACTGAAGCTTTCTTT | CASSLMGQMNTEAFF
- | TRBJ2-1 | TRBV11-2 | TRBD1 | TGTGCCAGCAGCTTAGGACAGGGGCGATACAATGAGCAGTTCTTC | CASSLGQGRYNEQFF
- | TRBJ1-2 | TRBV4-2 | - | TGTGCCAGCAGCCAAGCTTCTTCTCAGGTGAACTATGGCTACACCTTC | CASSQASSQVNYGYTF
- | TRBJ2-2 | TRBV9 | TRBD1 | TGTGCCAGCAGCGACACGGGTAGGGGGCCTTTCACCGGGGAGCTGTTTTTT | CASSDTGRGPFTGELFF
- | TRBJ2-5 | TRBV5-4 | TRBD2 | TGTGCCAGCAGCTTGGCCGGGGGGGCCGGAGAGACCCAGTACTTC | CASSLAGGAGETQYF
- | TRBJ2-5 | TRBV7-6 | TRBD1 | TGTGCCAGCAGCCGGTCTCACCTAGCGACAGGGGGAGGGGACGAGACCCAGTACTTC | CASSRSHLATGGGDETQYF
- | TRBJ1-3 | TRBV6-4 | TRBD1 | TGTGCCAGCAGTGGGGACAGTGGAAACACCATATATTTT | CASSGDSGNTIYF
- | TRBJ2-1 | TRBV9 | TRBD1 | TGTGCCAGCAGCGCGGGACAGGGAATTTACAATGAGCAGTTCTTC | CASSAGQGIYNEQFF
many | TRBJ2-6 | TRBV15 | - | TGTGCCACCAGTGAGGGCCAGGCTGGGGCCAACGTCCTGACTTTC | CATSEGQAGANVLTF
few | TRBJ1-1 | TRBV7-2 | - | TGTGCCAGCAGCTTTCATTCGGGGGGCTCGAACACTGAAGCTTTCTTT | CASSFHSGGSNTEAFF
- | TRBJ2-7 | TRBV3-1/TRBV3-2 | TRBD2 | TGTGCCAGCAGCCCTAACGCTCGGGGGGGCGGCGAGCAGTACTTC | CASSPNARGGGEQYF
- | TRBJ1-1 | TRBV10-3 | TRBD1 | TGTGCCATCACCGGGACAGGCACTGAAGCTTTCTTT | CAITGTGTEAFF
few | TRBJ1-2 | TRBV2 | TRBD1 | TGTGCCAGCAGGCCGTCGACAGGGGTTGACTATGGCTACACCTTC | CASRPSTGVDYGYTF
- | TRBJ2-5 | TRBV13 | TRBD1 | TGTGCCAGCAGCTCTCGGACAGGAGGCCACCAAGAGACCCAGTACTTC | CASSSRTGGHQETQYF
many | TRBJ1-4 | TRBV5-1 | TRBD1 | TGCGCCAGCAGCCCGGGACAGGGGGCGCAGGGTGAAAAACTGTTTTTT | CASSPGQGAQGEKLFF
- | TRBJ1-2 | TRBV18 | TRBD1 | TGTGCCAGCTCACCACCGACAGGGCGTACCTATGGCTACACCTTC | CASSPPTGRTYGYTF
- | TRBJ1-5 | TRBV4-3 | - | TGCGCCAGCAGCCAAGCCTACGGGGTAGTGTATCAGCCCCAGCATTTT | CASSQAYGVVYQPQHF
- | TRBJ2-1 | TRBV3-1/TRBV3-2 | TRBD1 | TGTGCCAGCAGCCAAGAAGGGACAGAGGAGTACAATGAGCAGTTCTTC | CASSQEGTEEYNEQFF
- | TRBJ1-1 | TRBV5-4 | - | TGTGCCAGCAGCTGGGTTAGCGGGGTTGAGGGTGAAGCTTTCTTT | CASSWVSGVEGEAFF
- | TRBJ1-3 | TRBV5-1 | - | TGCGCCAGCAGCTTGGAGACTGTTAGCTCTGGAAACACCATATATTTT | CASSLETVSSGNTIYF
once | TRBJ2-1 | TRBV5-1 | - | TGCGCCAGCAGCTTGGGACCCCGAGGGACCTACAATGAGCAGTTCTTC | CASSLGPRGTYNEQFF
- | TRBJ1-4 | TRBV18 | - | TGTGCCAGCTCCCGCGGGCGTAATGAAAAACTGTTTTTT | CASSRGRNEKLFF
once | TRBJ1-4 | TRBV6-4 | TRBD1 | TGTGCCAGCAGTGTACGTACAGGGGATAATGAAAAACTGTTTTTT | CASSVRTGDNEKLFF